The 22 T cell receptor beta chains presented below share a single source sample, sequenced in a study of HIV-infected patients and healthy controls. Whole blood was used without fractionation, so all unsorted peripheral T cells were included. Reverse transcription used about 500 ng RNA and constant-region primers for alpha and beta. Using multiplexing indices, alpha and beta chain libraries were generated apart by chain-specific third strand synthesis. Via MiXCR, TCRdb re-called the 5' RACE reads, giving one row per CDR3 protein. The sample consists of 10,000 to 15,000 distinct CDR3 sequences, 9.3% of them appearing once. Specimen: blood, collected before antiretroviral therapy. Receptors originate from an adult with HIV infection. The donor label of this sample is uncertain.

By proportion, this clonotype is medium-sized (0.01 to 0.1%). This chain uses TRBV23-1 with TRBJ2-6, with TRBD1 identical over 7 bases. TRBV23-1 is sorted into the ORF group, with uncertain function. Trimming took 5 bases from V and 1 from J; bases not matched to a gene: 11. The CDR3 is 18 residues long. The CDR3 DNA reads TGCGCCAGCAGTGCCCGTACAGGGGACGAATCTGGGGCCAACGTCCTGACTTTC. This sequence encodes CASSARTGDESGANVLTF.

Many counts were recorded for this clonotype. The V and J genes are TRBV30 and TRBJ2-3; 9 nucleotides line up with TRBD1. V was clipped by 0 bases and J by 11 bases; unmatched bases: 6. CDR1 and CDR2 from the germline V gene are GTSNPN and SVGIG (reference sequence). This CDR3 has 13 residues. The CDR3 here is CAWSVGTGMVQYF. The CDR3 coding sequence is TGTGCCTGGAGTGTCGGGACAGGGATGGTGCAGTATTTT.

This clonotype is labeled as large (0.1 to 1%). The rearrangement links TRBV12-3 or TRBV12-4 to TRBJ2-1, with 7 bases fitting TRBD2. CDR3 length equals 17 residues. The V and J ends lost 6 bases and 4 bases, in that order; junction bases with no gene match: 15. DNA of the CDR3: TGTGCCAGCAGCTCAGGGTCTAGCGGCCTGGATTACAATGAGCAGTTCTTC. It encodes CASSSGSSGLDYNEQFF.

This clonotype was detected ten times or more. CDR3 sequence: CASSSTLISSYNEQFF. The CDR3 nucleotides read TGTGCCAGCAGTTCCACCCTAATAAGCTCCTACAATGAGCAGTTCTTC. The rearrangement joins TRBV12-3 or TRBV12-4 to TRBJ2-1; unclear D gene. V shed 4 bases and J shed 0 bases, with 13 bases lying between them. The CDR3 consists of 16 residues.

By sample fraction, this clonotype is medium-sized. The chain joins TRBV12-3 or TRBV12-4 to TRBJ2-3; D call uncertain. This CDR3 spans 15 amino acids. Trimming pared 7 bases from V and 0 bases from J, leaving 14 bases between. CDR3 DNA sequence: TGTGCCAGCACCATCGTCCGCTCTAGCACAGATACGCAGTATTTT. It codes for CASTIVRSSTDTQYF.

Ten or more counts support this clonotype. The chain uses TRBV19 and TRBJ2-4; D may be TRBD1 or TRBD2 (6 bases each). Germline V gene data show CDR1 as LNHDA and CDR2 as SQIVND (reference sequence). Between the trimmed V and J ends, which lost 5 bases and 5 bases, there was a span of 16 bases. The CDR3 is 15 amino acids. The CDR3 bases are TGTGCCAGTAGTGTCTCTCGGGGGCAAGAAAACATTCAGTACTTC. Translation gives CASSVSRGQENIQYF.

This clonotype was recorded many times. The genes are TRBV27 and TRBJ1-1; D not resolved. Trimming took 4 bases from V and 1 from J, leaving 16 bases between them. Germline CDR1 and CDR2: MNHEY and SMNVEV (reference sequence). CDR3 length: 16 amino acids. The CDR3 loop reads CASSSSSGLKNTEAFF. The CDR3 DNA reads as TGTGCCAGCAGTTCTAGTTCGGGTTTAAAGAACACTGAAGCTTTCTTT.

The genes are TRBV20-1 and TRBJ2-7, with 8 bases aligning to TRBD2. Germline lookup yields CDR1 DFQATT and CDR2 SNEGSKA (reference sequence). CDR3 length: 15 residues. The V segment lost 6 bases and the J segment 3 bases; nucleotides outside the gene matches: 13. Written as DNA, the CDR3 is TGCAGTGCCTCGTCGGGGGGGGGGAATATCTACGAGCAGTACTTC. This sequence encodes CSASSGGGNIYEQYF.

This clonotype has ten or more counts. This rearrangement joins TRBV24-1 to TRBJ2-3; tentative D call: TRBD1 (5 bases). Germline CDR1 reads KGHDR; CDR2 reads SFDVKD. Trimming took 9 bases from V and 0 from J, leaving 12 bases between them. This CDR3 has 14 amino acids. The CDR3 DNA reads as TGTGCCACCTCCTCGGACACTAGCACAGATACGCAGTATTTT. Protein sequence: CATSSDTSTDTQYF.

This clonotype has only a few counts. The chain has TRBV29-1 and TRBJ2-7; TRBD1 matches at 7 bases. V shed 5 bases and J 9 bases; nucleotides not matched to a gene: 13. The germline V gene has CDR1 SQVTM and CDR2 ANQGSEA. The CDR3 loop spans 13 amino acids. CDR3 nucleotides: TGCAGCGTTCAACCGGGACAGAGTTCCGGGCAGTACTTC. Translating it yields CSVQPGQSSGQYF.

This clonotype occurred many times. This chain joins TRBV7-8 and TRBJ2-1; unclear D gene. Germline lookup yields CDR1 SGHVS and CDR2 FQNEAQ. The CDR3 consists of 12 residues. V was trimmed by 5 bases and J by 9 bases, leaving 11 bases between them. CDR3 protein: CASSERSPEQFF. In nucleotides, the CDR3 is TGTGCCAGCAGCGAAAGGAGCCCTGAGCAGTTCTTC.

This clonotype was counted many times. The V call is TRBV27, the J call TRBJ1-6, with 9 bases identical to TRBD1. The germline CDR1 and CDR2 sequences are MNHEY and SMNVEV (reference sequence). V dropped 4 bases and J dropped 4; count of bases not matched to a gene: 11. This CDR3 has 18 residues. In DNA, the CDR3 is TGTGCCAGCAGTTCCCGGGACAGGGCCCTCTGGTATAATTCACCCCTCCACTTT. This translates into CASSSRDRALWYNSPLHF.

In DNA, the CDR3 is TGTGCCAGCAGTAAACCACAGAACGGGGACACTGAAGCTTTCTTT. It encodes CASSKPQNGDTEAFF. The chain couples TRBV12-3 or TRBV12-4 to TRBJ1-1, with D hard to call. The CDR3 spans 15 residues. V gave up 5 bases and J gave up 3 bases, with 16 bases separating them.

The sample holds many counts of this clonotype. This chain links TRBV7-9 with TRBJ2-2; TRBD2 might be the D (5 bases). Germline-derived CDR1 and CDR2 are SEHNR and FQNEAQ (reference sequence). V dropped 5 bases and J dropped 4 bases, with 17 bases sitting between them. The CDR3 sequence is 16 residues long. The DNA of the CDR3 is TGTGCCAGCAGCCCTCGCAGCGGACCCCTCACCGGGGAGCTGTTTTTT. It specifies CASSPRSGPLTGELFF.

This clonotype is a singleton in its sample. V gene TRBV3-1 combines with J gene TRBJ2-2; no reliable D call. The length of the CDR3 is 14 residues. V lost 4 bases and J lost 3, with 9 bases in between. Germline loops: CDR1 LGHDT, CDR2 YNNKEL (reference sequence). The CDR3, as DNA: TGTGCCAGCAGCCCTAGACTTTACACCGGGGAGCTGTTTTTT. Amino acids: CASSPRLYTGELFF.

This clonotype was observed at least ten times. The chain employs TRBV5-1 and TRBJ2-2; maybe TRBD1 (5 bases). Germline V gene sequence: CDR1 SGHRS, CDR2 YFSETQ. Trimming took off 1 base at V and 6 bases at J, with 13 bases between the two ends. The CDR3 length is 15 residues. The CDR3 is CASSLKQGISGELFF. The CDR3 nucleotides read TGCGCCAGCAGCTTGAAGCAGGGAATCTCCGGGGAGCTGTTTTTT.

This clonotype was picked up many times. The rearrangement links TRBV2 to TRBJ2-5; D is uncertain. V shed 6 bases and J shed 5 bases, with 10 bases lying between them. This CDR3 contains 12 residues. The germline V gene encodes CDR1 SNHLY and CDR2 FYNNEI. CDR3 bases: TGTGCCAGCAGACGCCCTCCGGAGACCCAGTACTTC. Encoded protein: CASRRPPETQYF. Filled out from reference TRBV2 and TRBJ2-5, the complete variable domain reads EPEVTQTPSHQVTQMGQEVILRCVPISNHLYFYWYRQILGQKVEFLVSFYNNEISEKSEIFDDQFSVERPDGSNFTLKIRSTKLEDSAMYFCASRRPPETQYFGPGTRLLVL.

This clonotype was counted ten times or more. The chain links TRBV27 to TRBJ1-2; weak D call: TRBD1 (5 bases). Trimming removed 5 bases from V and 3 bases from J, with 19 bases in between. The germline CDR1 and CDR2 sequences are MNHEY and SMNVEV (reference sequence). This CDR3 has 16 residues. CDR3 coding DNA: TGTGCCAGCAGTCCTTTGGGGGTCGGCGGTGACTATGGCTACACCTTC. This encodes CASSPLGVGGDYGYTF.

The sample holds many counts of this clonotype. V is TRBV5-1 and J is TRBJ2-5; maybe TRBD1 (6 bases). The CDR3 has 14 amino acids. The V and J ends lost 4 bases and 1 base respectively, with 11 bases between them. Germline V lookup: CDR1 SGHRS, CDR2 YFSETQ. The CDR3 sequence is CASSNGQFQETQYF. The CDR3 region has the DNA TGCGCCAGCAGCAACGGACAGTTCCAAGAGACCCAGTACTTC.

This clonotype qualifies as medium-sized. The gene calls are TRBV6-2 or TRBV6-3 and TRBJ2-7; TRBD2 is a possible D gene (5 bases). V lost 2 bases to trimming and J lost 7 bases, with 9 bases between them. The germline gives CDR1 MNHEY, CDR2 SVGEGT. CDR3 size: 12 residues. The chain's CDR3 is CASSYGEREQYF. Written as DNA, the CDR3 is TGTGCCAGCAGTTACGGGGAGCGGGAGCAGTACTTC.

This clonotype was counted at least ten times. The chain uses TRBV5-1 and TRBJ2-4, with TRBD1 matching over 12 bases. The CDR3 runs to 15 residues. Germline V gene data show CDR1 as SGHRS and CDR2 as YFSETQ. The trim removed 2 bases at V and 14 bases at J, leaving 11 bases unmatched. The CDR3 bases are TGCGCCAGCAGCTTTAGGGGACAGGGGGCGGAGCGGGAGTACTTC. Translating it yields CASSFRGQGAEREYF.

This clonotype was seen many times. The CDR3 spells CSVLSPRDTSSTDTQYF. The CDR3 bases are TGCAGCGTTTTATCCCCAAGGGACACCTCTAGCACAGATACGCAGTATTTT. The gene calls are TRBV29-1 and TRBJ2-3; TRBD1 might be the D (6 bases). The CDR3 has 17 residues. V was trimmed by 5 bases and J by 0 bases, leaving 21 bases between them. Germline V CDR1 and CDR2: SQVTM, ANQGSEA.